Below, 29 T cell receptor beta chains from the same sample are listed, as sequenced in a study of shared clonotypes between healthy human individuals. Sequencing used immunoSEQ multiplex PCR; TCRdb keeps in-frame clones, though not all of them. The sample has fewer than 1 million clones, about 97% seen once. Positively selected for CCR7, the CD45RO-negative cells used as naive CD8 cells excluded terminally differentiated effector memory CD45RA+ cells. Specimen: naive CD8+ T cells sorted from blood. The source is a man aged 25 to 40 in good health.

This CDR3 is CASGEEGQPQHF. The CDR3 DNA reads TGTGCCTCGGGGGAAGAGGGCCAGCCCCAGCATTTT. V and J are TRBV28 and TRBJ1-5, with D maybe TRBD1 (5 bases). The germline CDR1 and CDR2 sequences are MDHEN and SYDVKM. CDR3 size: 12 residues. The V end was cut by 11 bases, the J end by 7 bases, with 15 bases between. The full variable domain, with the rest looked up from reference TRBV28 and TRBJ1-5, is DVKVTQSSRYLVKRTGEKVFLECVQDMDHENMFWYRQDPGLGLRLIYFSYDVKMKEKGDIPEGYSVSREKKERFSLILESASTNQTSMYLCASGEEGQPQHFGDGTRLSIL.

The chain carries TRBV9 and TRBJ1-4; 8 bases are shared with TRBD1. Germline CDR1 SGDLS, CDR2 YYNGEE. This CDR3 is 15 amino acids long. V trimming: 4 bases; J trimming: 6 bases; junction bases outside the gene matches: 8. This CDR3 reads CASSTSGQAHEKLFF. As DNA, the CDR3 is TGTGCCAGCAGCACGTCGGGACAGGCTCATGAAAAACTGTTTTTT.

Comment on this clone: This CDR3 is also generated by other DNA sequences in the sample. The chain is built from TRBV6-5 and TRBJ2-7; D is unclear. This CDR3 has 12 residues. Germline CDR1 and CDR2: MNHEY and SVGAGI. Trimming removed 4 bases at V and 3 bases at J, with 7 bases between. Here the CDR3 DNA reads TGTGCCAGCAGTTCTGGGGTCTACGAGCAGTACTTC. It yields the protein CASSSGVYEQYF.

CDR3 amino acids: CASSLIPGPPGEQFF. DNA for the CDR3: TGTGCCAGCAGCTTAATACCGGGGCCCCCAGGTGAGCAGTTCTTC. V and J are TRBV7-9 and TRBJ2-1; D could derive from TRBD1 or TRBD2 (5 bases each). V lost 2 bases and J lost 9, with 17 bases in between. The CDR3 runs 15 residues. The germline V gene has CDR1 SEHNR and CDR2 FQNEAQ (reference sequence).

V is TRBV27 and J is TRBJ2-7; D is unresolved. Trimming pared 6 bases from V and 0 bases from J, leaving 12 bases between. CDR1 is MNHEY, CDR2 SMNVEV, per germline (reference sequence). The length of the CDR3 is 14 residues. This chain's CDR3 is CASRELGSSYEQYF. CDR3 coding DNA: TGTGCCAGCAGGGAACTGGGCAGCTCCTACGAGCAGTACTTC.

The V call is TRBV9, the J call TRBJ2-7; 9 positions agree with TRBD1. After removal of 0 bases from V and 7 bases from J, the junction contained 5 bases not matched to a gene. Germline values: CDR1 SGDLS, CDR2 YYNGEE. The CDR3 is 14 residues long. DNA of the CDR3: TGTGCCAGCAGCGTAGAGGGACAGGGCGTGGAGCAGTACTTC. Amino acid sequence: CASSVEGQGVEQYF.

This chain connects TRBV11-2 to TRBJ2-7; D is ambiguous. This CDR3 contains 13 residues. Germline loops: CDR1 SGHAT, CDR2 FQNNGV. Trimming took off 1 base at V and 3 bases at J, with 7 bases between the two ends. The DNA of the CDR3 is TGTGCCAGCAGCTTAGTAGTGGGCTACGAGCAGTACTTC. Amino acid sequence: CASSLVVGYEQYF.

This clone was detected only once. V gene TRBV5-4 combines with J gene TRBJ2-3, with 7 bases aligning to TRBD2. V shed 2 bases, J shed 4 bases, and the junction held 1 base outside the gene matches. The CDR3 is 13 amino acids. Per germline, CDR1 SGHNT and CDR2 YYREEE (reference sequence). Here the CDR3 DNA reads TGTGCCAGCAGCTTTGGGGGGGCAGATACGCAGTATTTT. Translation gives CASSFGGADTQYF.

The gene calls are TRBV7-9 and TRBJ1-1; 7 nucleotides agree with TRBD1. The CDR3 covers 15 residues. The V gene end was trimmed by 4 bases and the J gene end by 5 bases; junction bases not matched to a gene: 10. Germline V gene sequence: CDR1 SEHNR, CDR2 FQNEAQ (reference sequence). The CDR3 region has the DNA TGTGCCAGCAGCTCCCGACAGGGCGGGCTAACTGAAGCTTTCTTT. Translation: CASSSRQGGLTEAFF.

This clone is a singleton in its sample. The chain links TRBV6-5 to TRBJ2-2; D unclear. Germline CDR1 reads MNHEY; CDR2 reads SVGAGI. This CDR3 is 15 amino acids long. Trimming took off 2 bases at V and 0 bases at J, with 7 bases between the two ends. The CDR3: CASSYGSTNTGELFF. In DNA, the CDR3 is TGTGCCAGCAGTTACGGCAGCACGAACACCGGGGAGCTGTTTTTT.

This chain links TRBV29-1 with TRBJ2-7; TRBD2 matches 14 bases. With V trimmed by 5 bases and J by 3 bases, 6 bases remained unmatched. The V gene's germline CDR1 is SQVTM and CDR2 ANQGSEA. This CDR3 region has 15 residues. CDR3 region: CSVLGLAGANYEQYF. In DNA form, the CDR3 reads TGCAGCGTTTTGGGACTAGCGGGAGCTAACTACGAGCAGTACTTC.

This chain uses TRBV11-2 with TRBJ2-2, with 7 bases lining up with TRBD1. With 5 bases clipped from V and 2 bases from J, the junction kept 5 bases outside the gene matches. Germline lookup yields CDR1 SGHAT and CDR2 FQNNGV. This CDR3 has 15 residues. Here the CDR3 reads CASSPRTGNTGELFF. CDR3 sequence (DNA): TGTGCCAGCAGCCCCCGGACAGGAAACACCGGGGAGCTGTTTTTT.

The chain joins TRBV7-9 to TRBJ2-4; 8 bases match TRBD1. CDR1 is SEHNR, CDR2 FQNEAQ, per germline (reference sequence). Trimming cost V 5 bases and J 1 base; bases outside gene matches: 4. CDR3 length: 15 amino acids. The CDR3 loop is CASSQDRAAKNIQYF. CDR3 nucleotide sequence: TGTGCCAGCAGCCAGGACAGGGCGGCCAAAAACATTCAGTACTTC.

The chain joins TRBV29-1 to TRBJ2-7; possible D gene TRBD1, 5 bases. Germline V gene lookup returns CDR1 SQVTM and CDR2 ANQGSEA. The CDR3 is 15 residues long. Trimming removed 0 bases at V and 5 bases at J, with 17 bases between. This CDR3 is CSVEDGMLGPNEQYF. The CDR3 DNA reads TGCAGCGTTGAAGACGGCATGCTGGGGCCGAACGAGCAGTACTTC.

The CDR3: CASSLDRGIEQYF. The CDR3 coding sequence is TGTGCCAGCAGTTTGGACAGGGGGATCGAGCAGTACTTC. The rearrangement links TRBV27 to TRBJ2-7; TRBD1 agrees at 10 bases. The CDR3 totals 13 residues. V shed 3 bases and J 6 bases; nucleotides not matched to a gene: 2. Germline V CDR1 and CDR2: MNHEY, SMNVEV (reference sequence).

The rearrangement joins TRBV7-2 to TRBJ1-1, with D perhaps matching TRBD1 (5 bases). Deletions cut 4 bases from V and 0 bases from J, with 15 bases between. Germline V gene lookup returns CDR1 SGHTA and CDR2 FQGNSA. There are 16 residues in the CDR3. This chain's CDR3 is CASSSRFLDMNTEAFF. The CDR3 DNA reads TGTGCCAGCAGCTCCCGTTTTCTGGACATGAACACTGAAGCTTTCTTT. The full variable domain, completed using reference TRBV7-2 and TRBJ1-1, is GAGVSQSPSNKVTEKGKDVELRCDPISGHTALYWYRQSLGQGLEFLIYFQGNSAPDKSGLPSDRFSAERTGGSVSTLTIQRTQQEDSAVYLCASSSRFLDMNTEAFFGQGTRLTVV.

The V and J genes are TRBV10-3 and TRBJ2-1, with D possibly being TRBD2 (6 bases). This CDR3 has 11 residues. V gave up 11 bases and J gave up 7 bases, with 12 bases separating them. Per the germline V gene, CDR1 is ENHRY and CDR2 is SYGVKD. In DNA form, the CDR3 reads TGTGCCGGCGGGACTCCAAATGAGCAGTTCTTC. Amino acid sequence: CAGGTPNEQFF.

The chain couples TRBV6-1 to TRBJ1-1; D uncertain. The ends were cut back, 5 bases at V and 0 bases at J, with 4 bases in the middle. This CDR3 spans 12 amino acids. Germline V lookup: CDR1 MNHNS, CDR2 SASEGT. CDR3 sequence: CASSKMNTEAFF. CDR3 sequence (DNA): TGTGCCAGCAGTAAAATGAACACTGAAGCTTTCTTT.

The CDR3: CSVWGSGTVAYNEQFF. As DNA, the CDR3 is TGCAGCGTGTGGGGCTCCGGGACAGTTGCCTACAATGAGCAGTTCTTC. The chain carries TRBV29-1 and TRBJ2-1, with 7 nucleotides matching TRBD1. With V trimmed by 6 bases and J by 2 bases, 13 bases remained unmatched. The CDR3 is made up of 16 amino acids. Germline CDR1 and CDR2: SQVTM and ANQGSEA.

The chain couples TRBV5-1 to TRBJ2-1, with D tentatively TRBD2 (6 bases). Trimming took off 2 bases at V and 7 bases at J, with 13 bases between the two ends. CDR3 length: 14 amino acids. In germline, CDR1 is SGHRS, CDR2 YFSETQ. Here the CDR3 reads CASSFSGEGNEQFF. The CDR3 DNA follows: TGCGCCAGCAGCTTCTCGGGAGAGGGGAATGAGCAGTTCTTC.

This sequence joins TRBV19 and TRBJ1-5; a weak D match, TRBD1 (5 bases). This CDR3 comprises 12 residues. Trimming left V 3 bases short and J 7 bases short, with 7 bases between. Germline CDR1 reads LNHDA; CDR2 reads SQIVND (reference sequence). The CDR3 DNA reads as TGTGCCAGTAGTATCTGGGGCCAGCCCCAGCATTTT. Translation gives CASSIWGQPQHF.

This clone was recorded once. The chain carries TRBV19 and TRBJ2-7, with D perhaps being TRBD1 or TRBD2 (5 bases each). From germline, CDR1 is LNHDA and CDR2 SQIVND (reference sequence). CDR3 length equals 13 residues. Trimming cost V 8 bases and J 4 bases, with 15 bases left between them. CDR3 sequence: CASRDGARYEQYF. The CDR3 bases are TGTGCCAGTCGGGACGGAGCTCGGTACGAGCAGTACTTC.

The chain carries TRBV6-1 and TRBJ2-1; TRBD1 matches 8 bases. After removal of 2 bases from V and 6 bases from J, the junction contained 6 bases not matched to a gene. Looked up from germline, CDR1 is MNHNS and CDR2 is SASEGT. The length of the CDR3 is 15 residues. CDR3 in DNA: TGTGCCAGCAGTGAAAGTCAGGGGGCCGTCAATGAGCAGTTCTTC. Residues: CASSESQGAVNEQFF.

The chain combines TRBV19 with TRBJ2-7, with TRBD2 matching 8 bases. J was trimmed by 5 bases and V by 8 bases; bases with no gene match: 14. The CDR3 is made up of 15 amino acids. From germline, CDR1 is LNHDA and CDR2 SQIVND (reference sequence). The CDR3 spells CASAQDFGRAHEQYF. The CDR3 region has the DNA TGTGCCAGTGCCCAGGATTTCGGGAGGGCCCACGAGCAGTACTTC.

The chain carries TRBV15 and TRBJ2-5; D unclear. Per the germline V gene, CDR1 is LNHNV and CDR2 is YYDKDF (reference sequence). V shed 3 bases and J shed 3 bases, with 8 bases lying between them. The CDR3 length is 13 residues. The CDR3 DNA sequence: TGTGCCACCAGCAGGGTTACCAAAGAGACCCAGTACTTC. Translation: CATSRVTKETQYF.

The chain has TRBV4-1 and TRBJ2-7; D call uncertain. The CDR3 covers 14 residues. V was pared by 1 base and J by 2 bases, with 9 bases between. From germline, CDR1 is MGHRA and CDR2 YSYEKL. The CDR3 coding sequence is TGCGCCAGCAGCCAAGGTAGGCCCGCCTACGAGCAGTACTTC. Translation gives CASSQGRPAYEQYF.

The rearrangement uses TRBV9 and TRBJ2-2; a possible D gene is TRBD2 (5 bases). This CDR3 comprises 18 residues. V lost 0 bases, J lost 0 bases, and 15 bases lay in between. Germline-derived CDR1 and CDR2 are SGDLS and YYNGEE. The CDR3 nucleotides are TGTGCCAGCAGCGTAGGTGGTAGCGAGTACGCGAACACCGGGGAGCTGTTTTTT. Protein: CASSVGGSEYANTGELFF.

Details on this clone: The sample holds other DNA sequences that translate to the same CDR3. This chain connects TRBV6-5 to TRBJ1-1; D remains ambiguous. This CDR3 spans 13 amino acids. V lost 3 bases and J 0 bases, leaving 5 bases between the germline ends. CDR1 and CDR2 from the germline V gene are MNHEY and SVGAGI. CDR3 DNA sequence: TGTGCCAGCAGTTATAGCCTGAACACTGAAGCTTTCTTT. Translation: CASSYSLNTEAFF.

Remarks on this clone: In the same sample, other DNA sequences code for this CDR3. As DNA, the CDR3 is TGTGCCAGCAGCGTAGATCGGACTAGCTCCTACAATGAGCAGTTCTTC. This gives the protein CASSVDRTSSYNEQFF. The chain uses TRBV9 and TRBJ2-1; 7 nucleotides agree with TRBD2. Germline V CDR1 and CDR2: SGDLS, YYNGEE. CDR3 length: 16 residues. Trimming at V came to 0 bases and at J to 0 bases, leaving 3 bases not matched to a gene.